The 26 T cell receptor beta chains reported below all come from one sample, sequenced in a study of cytomegalovirus exposure and HLA in healthy donors. The PCR made use of 60 Vbeta and 13 Jbeta primers. Sequencing used immunoSEQ multiplex PCR; TCRdb keeps in-frame clones, though not all of them. The sample has approximately 90,000 clones; about 85% are singletons. The sample consisted of PBMCs. These receptors were taken from a man in his forties in good health and CMV-seropositive.

V and J are TRBV7-3 and TRBJ2-5; 8 bases match TRBD2. In germline, CDR1 is SGHTA, CDR2 FQGTGA. This CDR3 spans 14 amino acids. With 1 base clipped from V and 6 bases from J, the junction kept 4 bases outside the gene matches. The CDR3 DNA is TGTGCCAGCAGCTTAAGGCGGGGGGAAAAGACCCAGTACTTC. It is translated as CASSLRRGEKTQYF.

This clone was observed a single time. The sample has other DNA sequences that encode this CDR3 too. The chain employs TRBV19 and TRBJ1-6, with D possibly TRBD1 on 6 matching bases. V shed 4 bases and J shed 2 bases, with 9 bases lying between them. The CDR3 runs to 15 residues. The germline V gene has CDR1 LNHDA and CDR2 SQIVND (reference sequence). CDR3 protein: CASSKWDTYNSPLHF. CDR3 sequence (DNA): TGTGCCAGTAGTAAATGGGACACCTATAATTCACCCCTCCACTTT.

The sample holds one count of this clone. The V call is TRBV21-1, the J call TRBJ1-2; TRBD1, as called in the table, went unchecked against the DNA. TRBV21-1 counts as a pseudogene. The length of the CDR3 is 15 residues. The CDR3 loop is CASSKLRDRAHGYTF. Here the CDR3 DNA reads TGTGCCAGCAGCAAATTAAGGGACAGGGCCCATGGCTACACCTTC.

V is TRBV19 and J is TRBJ2-3; 13 positions match TRBD2. Germline V gene lookup returns CDR1 LNHDA and CDR2 SQIVND (reference sequence). J lost 1 base, V lost 3 bases, and 7 bases had no gene match. The CDR3 runs to 18 residues. In DNA form, the CDR3 reads TGTGCCAGTAGTATTTGGACTAGCGGGAGAGGTGGCACAGATACGCAGTATTTT. Residues: CASSIWTSGRGGTDTQYF.

The chain links TRBV5-4 to TRBJ2-7; 7 positions agree with TRBD2. With 0 bases clipped from V and 3 bases from J, the junction kept 0 bases outside the gene matches. Germline CDR1 is SGHNT and CDR2 is YYREEE (reference sequence). The CDR3 loop spans 13 amino acids. The CDR3 loop reads CASSLGGGYEQYF. The CDR3 DNA reads as TGTGCCAGCAGCTTGGGGGGGGGCTACGAGCAGTACTTC.

This chain links TRBV6-6 with TRBJ1-1; D uncertain. Trimming took 6 bases from V and 6 from J, leaving 17 bases between them. This CDR3 is built from 14 residues. Germline CDR1 is MNHNY and CDR2 is SVGAGI (reference sequence). In nucleotides, the CDR3 is TGTGCCAGCAGCCAAGACCGGGAAACACCTGAAGCTTTCTTT. Its protein product is CASSQDRETPEAFF.

The rearrangement uses TRBV28 and TRBJ2-4; TRBD2 might be the D (5 bases). This CDR3 region has 15 residues. The V and J ends lost 6 bases and 6 bases respectively, with 18 bases between them. Per the germline V gene, CDR1 is MDHEN and CDR2 is SYDVKM. CDR3 protein: CASSPPTSPRNIQYF. CDR3 nucleotide sequence: TGTGCCAGCAGCCCCCCCACTAGTCCCCGAAACATTCAGTACTTC. The full variable domain, with the rest looked up from reference TRBV28 and TRBJ2-4, is DVKVTQSSRYLVKRTGEKVFLECVQDMDHENMFWYRQDPGLGLRLIYFSYDVKMKEKGDIPEGYSVSREKKERFSLILESASTNQTSMYLCASSPPTSPRNIQYFGAGTRLSVL.

The rearrangement uses TRBV18 and TRBJ1-1; tentatively, D is TRBD1 (5 bases). The CDR3 covers 13 residues. Trimming shortened V by 2 bases and J by 12 bases, and 16 bases separated the two germline ends. Germline-derived CDR1 and CDR2 are KGHSH and LQKENI. Here the CDR3 DNA reads TGTGCCAGCTCACCATTTAAGACAGAGGTAACTTTCTTT. Residues: CASSPFKTEVTFF. The full variable domain, its missing parts supplied by reference TRBV18 and TRBJ1-1, is NAGVMQNPRHLVRRRGQEARLRCSPMKGHSHVYWYRQLPEEGLKFMVYLQKENIIDESGMPKERFSAEFPKEGPSILRIQQVVRGDSAAYFCASSPFKTEVTFFGQGTRLTVV.

The J gene is TRBJ2-7, the V gene TRBV15, with D unclear. Trimming took 3 bases from V and 2 from J, leaving 17 bases between them. The length of the CDR3 is 16 residues. Germline V gene sequence: CDR1 LNHNV, CDR2 YYDKDF (reference sequence). The chain's CDR3 is CATSRRLNALTYEQYF. Here the CDR3 DNA reads TGTGCCACCAGCAGGAGGCTTAATGCCCTAACCTACGAGCAGTACTTC.

The rearrangement links TRBV4-1 to TRBJ2-7, with 10 bases aligning to TRBD2. CDR1 and CDR2 (germline): MGHRA, YSYEKL. V was clipped by 3 bases and J by 0 bases; unmatched bases: 5. This CDR3 is built from 16 residues. CDR3: CASSQVSGGSSYEQYF. The CDR3 DNA sequence: TGCGCCAGCAGCCAGGTTAGCGGGGGGAGCTCCTACGAGCAGTACTTC.

The chain couples TRBV6-6 to TRBJ2-2, with TRBD2 matching over 7 bases. Trimming at V came to 2 bases and at J to 6 bases, leaving 6 bases not matched to a gene. The germline gives CDR1 MNHNY, CDR2 SVGAGI (reference sequence). The CDR3 is 15 amino acids. In nucleotides, the CDR3 is TGTGCCAGCAGTTACCGTGGACTAGACGCCGGGGAGCTGTTTTTT. Its protein product is CASSYRGLDAGELFF.

This clone appeared a single time. This chain connects TRBV9 to TRBJ1-2; D is uncertain. Germline assignment: CDR1 SGDLS and CDR2 YYNGEE. The CDR3 length is 15 residues. With 0 bases removed from V and 2 bases from J, the gap between germline ends came to 11 bases. The CDR3 DNA sequence: TGTGCCAGCAGCGTAGATCGTCGGGTCAACTATGGCTACACCTTC. Protein sequence: CASSVDRRVNYGYTF.

The V call is TRBV10-2, the J call TRBJ1-4; 9 nucleotides match TRBD1. V was clipped by 5 bases and J by 8 bases; unmatched bases: 9. This CDR3 has 15 amino acids. CDR1 is WSHSY and CDR2 is SAAADI in the germline V gene. The CDR3 DNA reads as TGCGCCAGCAGTAAAATACAGGGGGCTTGGGAAAAACTGTTTTTT. Its protein product is CASSKIQGAWEKLFF.

The chain has TRBV7-9 and TRBJ2-7, with 7 bases that match TRBD1. The trim removed 1 base at V and 3 bases at J, leaving 0 bases unmatched. Germline-derived CDR1 and CDR2 are SEHNR and FQNEAQ (reference sequence). The CDR3 contains 13 residues. The CDR3 protein is CASSLGDSYEQYF. The CDR3, as DNA: TGTGCCAGCAGCTTAGGGGACAGCTACGAGCAGTACTTC.

The chain uses TRBV5-5 and TRBJ2-1; perhaps TRBD2 as D (6 bases). The CDR3 sequence is 15 residues long. The germline V gene encodes CDR1 SGHKS and CDR2 YYEKEE (reference sequence). The V end was cut by 2 bases, the J end by 0 bases, with 9 bases between. The CDR3 sequence is CASSFGGSSYNEQFF. CDR3 in DNA: TGTGCCAGCAGCTTCGGGGGAAGCTCCTACAATGAGCAGTTCTTC.

This chain links TRBV18 with TRBJ2-6; 10 positions match TRBD2. There are 20 residues in the CDR3. V lost 4 bases and J lost 0; bases outside the gene matches: 12. From germline, CDR1 is KGHSH and CDR2 LQKENI. CDR3 nucleotides: TGTGCCAGCTCACAAACTAGCGGGGTGGCCCCCTCCTCTGGGGCCAACGTCCTGACTTTC. Translated: CASSQTSGVAPSSGANVLTF.

The CDR3 here is CSAFSSGKQETQYF. CDR3 sequence (DNA): TGCAGCGCCTTTTCTAGCGGAAAACAAGAGACCCAGTACTTC. The gene calls are TRBV29-1 and TRBJ2-5, with 7 bases identical to TRBD2. The V gene's germline CDR1 is SQVTM and CDR2 ANQGSEA. The CDR3 runs 14 residues. Trimming cost V 7 bases and J 2 bases; bases outside gene matches: 10.

This chain joins TRBV6-5 and TRBJ1-4; 7 nucleotides match TRBD1. J lost 8 bases, V lost 5 bases, and 11 bases had no gene match. CDR3 length equals 15 residues. The V gene's germline CDR1 is MNHEY and CDR2 SVGAGI. CDR3 DNA: TGTGCCAGCAGTCGGGAGGGGGCCCTACGCGAAAAACTGTTTTTT. Its translation: CASSREGALREKLFF.

The rearrangement links TRBV5-1 to TRBJ2-3, with D hard to call. Trimming cost V 3 bases and J 0 bases, with 8 bases left between them. CDR1 is SGHRS, CDR2 YFSETQ, per germline. This CDR3 has 14 residues. The CDR3 DNA is TGCGCCAGCAGCTATCCTACTAGCACAGATACGCAGTATTTT. Translated, it gives CASSYPTSTDTQYF.

The rearrangement joins TRBV6-6 to TRBJ1-3; the D gene is possibly TRBD1 (5 bases). Germline assignment: CDR1 MNHNY and CDR2 SVGAGI (reference sequence). Between the trimmed V and J ends, which lost 6 bases and 0 bases, there was a span of 12 bases. There are 15 residues in the CDR3. The CDR3: CASSPRGGSGNTIYF. Here the CDR3 DNA reads TGTGCCAGCAGCCCCCGCGGGGGCTCTGGAAACACCATATATTTT.

This clone appeared a few times. The genes are TRBV19 and TRBJ2-2; perhaps TRBD2 as D (6 bases). This CDR3 is built from 18 residues. Trimming pared 0 bases from V and 1 base from J, leaving 15 bases between. CDR1 is LNHDA and CDR2 is SQIVND in the germline V gene (reference sequence). DNA for the CDR3: TGTGCCAGTAGTATAGAAGGAGGGTCGGCGCAGAACACCGGGGAGCTGTTTTTT. Protein product: CASSIEGGSAQNTGELFF.

This clone appeared a single time. This sequence joins TRBV18 and TRBJ2-6; the D gene is possibly TRBD2 (6 bases). This CDR3 region has 17 residues. Trimming removed 4 bases from V and 0 bases from J, with 13 bases in between. CDR1 and CDR2 from the germline V gene are KGHSH and LQKENI. Written as DNA, the CDR3 is TGTGCCAGCTCACAGGGAGGAGTACGCTCTGGGGCCAACGTCCTGACTTTC. Its translation is CASSQGGVRSGANVLTF. The entire variable domain, with the rest obtained from reference TRBV18 and TRBJ2-6, is as follows: NAGVMQNPRHLVRRRGQEARLRCSPMKGHSHVYWYRQLPEEGLKFMVYLQKENIIDESGMPKERFSAEFPKEGPSILRIQQVVRGDSAAYFCASSQGGVRSGANVLTFGAGSRLTVL.

The chain combines TRBV15 with TRBJ2-5; TRBD2 agrees at 7 bases. V shed 5 bases and J 5 bases; nucleotides not matched to a gene: 11. CDR3 size: 15 residues. Germline lookup yields CDR1 LNHNV and CDR2 YYDKDF (reference sequence). The CDR3 protein is CATSPPLVGGETQYF. The CDR3 DNA is TGTGCCACCAGCCCCCCCCTAGTCGGGGGGGAGACCCAGTACTTC.

The rearrangement links TRBV2 to TRBJ1-6; tentatively, D is TRBD1 (5 bases). This CDR3 region has 16 residues. Germline lookup yields CDR1 SNHLY and CDR2 FYNNEI. V lost 2 bases and J 1 base, leaving 9 bases between the germline ends. CDR3 DNA: TGTGCCAGCAGTGAACAGGGAATATCCTATAATTCACCCCTCCACTTT. Amino acid sequence: CASSEQGISYNSPLHF.

V usage is TRBV2 and J usage is TRBJ2-3; 9 bases are shared with TRBD1. J gave up 1 base and V 4 bases, and 9 bases lay outside the gene matches. This CDR3 region has 17 residues. Germline-derived CDR1 and CDR2 are SNHLY and FYNNEI. The CDR3 DNA follows: TGTGCCAGCAGTGTGGGACAGGGCGGGCCACGCACAGATACGCAGTATTTT. It yields the protein CASSVGQGGPRTDTQYF.

The J gene is TRBJ2-1, the V gene TRBV30; 11 nucleotides align to TRBD1. The length of the CDR3 is 15 residues. The V and J ends lost 2 bases and 2 bases, in that order; junction bases with no gene match: 2. In germline, CDR1 is GTSNPN, CDR2 SVGIG (reference sequence). For the CDR3, the DNA is TGTGCCTGGAGTAGGACAGGGGGCGCCTACAATGAGCAGTTCTTC. The encoded protein is CAWSRTGGAYNEQFF.